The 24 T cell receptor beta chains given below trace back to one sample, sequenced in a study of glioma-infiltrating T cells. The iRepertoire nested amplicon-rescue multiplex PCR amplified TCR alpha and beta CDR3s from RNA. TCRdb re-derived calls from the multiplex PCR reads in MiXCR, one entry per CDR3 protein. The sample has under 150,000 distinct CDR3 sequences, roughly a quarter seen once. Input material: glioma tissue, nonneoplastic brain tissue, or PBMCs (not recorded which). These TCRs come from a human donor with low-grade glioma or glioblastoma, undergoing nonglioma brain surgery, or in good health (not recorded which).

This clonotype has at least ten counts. CDR3 sequence reads: CSAGDTNYGYTF. In DNA, the CDR3 is TGCAGTGCTGGGGACACCAACTATGGCTACACCTTC. The chain employs TRBV20-1 and TRBJ1-2, with D possibly being TRBD1 (6 bases). Trimming stripped 5 bases from V and 2 bases from J, with 9 bases between. The CDR3 runs 12 residues. Germline V gene data show CDR1 as DFQATT and CDR2 as SNEGSKA (reference sequence).

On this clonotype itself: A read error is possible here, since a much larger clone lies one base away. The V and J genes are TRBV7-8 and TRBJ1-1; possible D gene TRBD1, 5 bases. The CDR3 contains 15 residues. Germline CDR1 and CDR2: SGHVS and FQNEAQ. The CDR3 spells CACSLGGHLNTEAFF. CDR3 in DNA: TGTGCCTGCAGCTTAGGAGGACATTTGAACACTGAAGCTTTCTTT. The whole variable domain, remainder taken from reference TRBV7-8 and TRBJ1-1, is GAGVSQSPRYKVAKRGQDVALRCDPISGHVSLFWYQQALGQGPEFLTYFQNEAQLDKSGLPSDRFFAERPEGSVSTLKIQRTQQEDSAVYLCACSLGGHLNTEAFFGQGTRLTVV.

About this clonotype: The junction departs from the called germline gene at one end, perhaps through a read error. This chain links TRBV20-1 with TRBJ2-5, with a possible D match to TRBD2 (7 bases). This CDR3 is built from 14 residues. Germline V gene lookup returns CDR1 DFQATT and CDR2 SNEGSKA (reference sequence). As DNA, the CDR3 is TGCAGTGCCCGCGCCGGGGGGCTGCGGGAGACCCAGGACTTC. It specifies CSARAGGLRETQDF.

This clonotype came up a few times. CDR3 DNA sequence: TGTGCCAGCACCCAGGGGCTGGGACCGAACACTGAAGCTTTCTTT. It specifies CASTQGLGPNTEAFF. This chain links TRBV7-8 with TRBJ1-1, with a tentative D call TRBD1 (6 bases). This CDR3 contains 15 residues. Looked up from germline, CDR1 is SGHVS and CDR2 is FQNEAQ. Trimming took 7 bases from V and 1 from J, leaving 16 bases between them. Full variable domain (rest looked up from reference TRBV7-8 and TRBJ1-1): GAGVSQSPRYKVAKRGQDVALRCDPISGHVSLFWYQQALGQGPEFLTYFQNEAQLDKSGLPSDRFFAERPEGSVSTLKIQRTQQEDSAVYLCASTQGLGPNTEAFFGQGTRLTVV.

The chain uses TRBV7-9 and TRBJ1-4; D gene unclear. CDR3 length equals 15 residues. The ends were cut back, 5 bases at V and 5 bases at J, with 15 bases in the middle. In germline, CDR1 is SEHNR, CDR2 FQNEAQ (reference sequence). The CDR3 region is CASSPRPVGNEKLFF. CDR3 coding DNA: TGTGCCAGCAGCCCCCGGCCTGTGGGGAATGAAAAACTGTTTTTT. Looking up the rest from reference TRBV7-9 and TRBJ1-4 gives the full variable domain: DTGVSQNPRHKITKRGQNVTFRCDPISEHNRLYWYRQTLGQGPEFLTYFQNEAQLEKSRLLSDRFSAERPKGSFSTLEIQRTEQGDSAMYLCASSPRPVGNEKLFFGSGTQLSVL.

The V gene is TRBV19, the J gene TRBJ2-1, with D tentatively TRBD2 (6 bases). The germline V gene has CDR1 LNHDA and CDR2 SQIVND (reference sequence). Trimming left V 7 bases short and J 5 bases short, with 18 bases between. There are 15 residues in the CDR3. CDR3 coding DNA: TGTGCCAGTAATGTGGGGCTAGCGCAACACAATGAGCAGTTCTTC. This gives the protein CASNVGLAQHNEQFF.

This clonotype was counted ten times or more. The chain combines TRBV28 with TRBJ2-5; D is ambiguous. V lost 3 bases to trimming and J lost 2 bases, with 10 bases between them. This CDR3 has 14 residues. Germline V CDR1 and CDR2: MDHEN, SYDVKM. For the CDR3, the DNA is TGTGCCAGCAGTTTGTGGGGTACTCAAGAGACCCAGTACTTC. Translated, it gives CASSLWGTQETQYF.

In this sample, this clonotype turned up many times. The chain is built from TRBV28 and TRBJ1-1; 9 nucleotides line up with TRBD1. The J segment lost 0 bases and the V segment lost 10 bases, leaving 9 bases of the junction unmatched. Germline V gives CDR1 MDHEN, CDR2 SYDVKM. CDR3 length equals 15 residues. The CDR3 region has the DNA TGTGCCACCCGGACACAGGGGGCGTTGAACACTGAAGCTTTCTTT. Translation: CATRTQGALNTEAFF.

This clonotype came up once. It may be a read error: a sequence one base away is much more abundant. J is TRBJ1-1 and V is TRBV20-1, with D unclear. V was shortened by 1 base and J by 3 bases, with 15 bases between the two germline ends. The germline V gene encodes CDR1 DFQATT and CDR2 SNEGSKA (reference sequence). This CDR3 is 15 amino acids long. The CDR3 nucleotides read TGCAGTGCTAGAGTTGCCCAGTGGGCTGACACTGAAGCTTTCTTT. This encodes CSARVAQWADTEAFF.

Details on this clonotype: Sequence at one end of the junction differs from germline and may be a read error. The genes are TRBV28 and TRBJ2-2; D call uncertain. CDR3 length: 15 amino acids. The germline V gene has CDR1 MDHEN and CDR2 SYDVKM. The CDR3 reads CASSLSPLNTWELFF. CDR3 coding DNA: TGTGCCAGCAGTTTATCCCCGTTGAACACCTGGGAGCTGTTTTTT.

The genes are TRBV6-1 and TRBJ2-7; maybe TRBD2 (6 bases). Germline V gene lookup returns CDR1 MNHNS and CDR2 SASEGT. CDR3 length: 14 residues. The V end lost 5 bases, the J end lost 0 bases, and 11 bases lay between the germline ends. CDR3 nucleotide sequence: TGTGCCAGCAGTCCCGGGGGTGTCTCCTACGAGCAGTACGTC. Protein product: CASSPGGVSYEQYV.

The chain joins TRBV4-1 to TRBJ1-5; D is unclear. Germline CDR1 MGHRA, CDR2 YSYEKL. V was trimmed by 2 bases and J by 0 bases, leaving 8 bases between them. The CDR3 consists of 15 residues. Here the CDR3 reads CASSQTDVSNQPQHF. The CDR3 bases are TGCGCCAGCAGCCAAACCGACGTTAGCAATCAGCCCCAGCATTTT.

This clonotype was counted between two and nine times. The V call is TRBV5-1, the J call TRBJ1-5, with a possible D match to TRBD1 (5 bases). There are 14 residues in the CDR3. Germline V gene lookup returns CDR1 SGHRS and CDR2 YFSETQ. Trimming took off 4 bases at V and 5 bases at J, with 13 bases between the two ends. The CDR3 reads CASSGVGGYQPQHF. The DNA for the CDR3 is TGCGCCAGCAGCGGAGTGGGGGGGTATCAGCCCCAGCATTTT.

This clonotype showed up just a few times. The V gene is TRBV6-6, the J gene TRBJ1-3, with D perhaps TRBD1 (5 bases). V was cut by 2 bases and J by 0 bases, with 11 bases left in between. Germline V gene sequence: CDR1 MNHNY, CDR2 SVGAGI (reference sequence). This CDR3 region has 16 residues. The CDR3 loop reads CASSYGQRGSGNTIYF. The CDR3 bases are TGTGCCAGCAGTTACGGACAACGGGGCTCTGGAAACACCATATATTTT.

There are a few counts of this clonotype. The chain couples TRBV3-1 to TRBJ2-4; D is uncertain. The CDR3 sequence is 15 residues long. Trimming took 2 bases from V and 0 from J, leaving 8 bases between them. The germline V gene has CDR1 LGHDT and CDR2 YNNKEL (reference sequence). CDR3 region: CASSQTVLAKNIQYF. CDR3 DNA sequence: TGTGCCAGCAGCCAAACAGTTCTAGCCAAAAACATTCAGTACTTC.

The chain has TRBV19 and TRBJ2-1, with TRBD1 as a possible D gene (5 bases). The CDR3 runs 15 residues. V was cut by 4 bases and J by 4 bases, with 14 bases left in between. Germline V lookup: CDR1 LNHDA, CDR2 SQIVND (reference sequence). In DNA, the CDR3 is TGTGCCAGTAGTACCCCCTCACAGGCATACAATGAGCAGTTCTTC. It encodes CASSTPSQAYNEQFF.

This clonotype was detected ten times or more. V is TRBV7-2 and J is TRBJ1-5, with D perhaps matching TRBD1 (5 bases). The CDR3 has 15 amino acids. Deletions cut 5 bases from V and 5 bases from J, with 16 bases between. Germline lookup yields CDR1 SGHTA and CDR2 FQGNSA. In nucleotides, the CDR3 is TGTGCCAGCAGCCCACGGGACTCCGAGTATCAGCCCCAGCATTTT. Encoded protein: CASSPRDSEYQPQHF.

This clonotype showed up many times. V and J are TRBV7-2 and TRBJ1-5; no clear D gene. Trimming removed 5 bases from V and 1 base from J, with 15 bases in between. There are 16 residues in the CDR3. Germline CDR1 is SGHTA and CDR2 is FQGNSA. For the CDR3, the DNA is TGTGCCAGCAGCGCCGCGGGTAGAGGCAGCAATCAGCCCCAGCATTTT. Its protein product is CASSAAGRGSNQPQHF.

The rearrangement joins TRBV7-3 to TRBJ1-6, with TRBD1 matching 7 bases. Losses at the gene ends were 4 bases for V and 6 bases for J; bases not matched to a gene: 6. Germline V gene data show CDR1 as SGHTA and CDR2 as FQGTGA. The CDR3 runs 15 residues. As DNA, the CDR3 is TGTGCCAGCAGCTCAGGGACAGACTCTAATTCACCCCTCCACTTT. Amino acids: CASSSGTDSNSPLHF.

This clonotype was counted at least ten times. The CDR3 region is CASSGSYGYTF. CDR3 sequence (DNA): TGTGCCAGCAGTGGCTCCTATGGCTACACCTTC. V and J are TRBV28 and TRBJ1-2; no definite D call. The germline V and J ends were trimmed by 5 bases and 4 bases, with 5 bases remaining between them. The length of the CDR3 is 11 residues. Per the germline V gene, CDR1 is MDHEN and CDR2 is SYDVKM.

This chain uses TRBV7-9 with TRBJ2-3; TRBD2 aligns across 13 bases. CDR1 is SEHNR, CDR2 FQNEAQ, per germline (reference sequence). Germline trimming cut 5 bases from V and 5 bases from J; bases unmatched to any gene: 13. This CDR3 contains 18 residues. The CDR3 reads CASSRRVTSGGKGDTQYF. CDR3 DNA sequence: TGTGCCAGCAGCCGAAGGGTGACTAGCGGGGGGAAGGGAGATACGCAGTATTTT.

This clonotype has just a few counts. The CDR3 nucleotides read TGTGCCAGCAGCTTAGCAAGACAGGGGTTTGGCGGCTACACCTTC. Its translation is CASSLARQGFGGYTF. The chain combines TRBV7-6 with TRBJ1-2; 8 positions match TRBD1. With 0 bases clipped from V and 8 bases from J, the junction kept 8 bases outside the gene matches. Germline CDR1 reads SGHVS; CDR2 reads FNYEAQ. This CDR3 has 15 residues.

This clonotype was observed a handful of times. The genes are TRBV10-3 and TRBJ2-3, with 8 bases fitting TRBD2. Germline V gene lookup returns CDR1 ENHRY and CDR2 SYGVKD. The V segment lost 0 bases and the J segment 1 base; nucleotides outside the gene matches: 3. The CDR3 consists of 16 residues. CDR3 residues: CAISESAGGGTDTQYF. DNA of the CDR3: TGTGCCATCAGTGAGTCGGCCGGGGGGGGCACAGATACGCAGTATTTT.

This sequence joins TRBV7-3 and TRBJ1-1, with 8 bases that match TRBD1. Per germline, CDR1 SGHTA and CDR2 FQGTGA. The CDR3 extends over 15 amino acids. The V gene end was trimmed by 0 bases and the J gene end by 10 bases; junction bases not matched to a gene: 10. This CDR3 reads CASSLTGQGPTAAFF. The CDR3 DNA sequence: TGTGCCAGCAGCTTAACCGGACAGGGCCCTACGGCAGCTTTCTTT.